Below, one T cell receptor (beta chain) is given with its context. Its cognate antigen is unknown. Unstimulated Tregs (CD4+CD25+CD127-) and CD4+CD25- non-Tregs were sorted from PBMCs. These data are taken from a study of Tregs in tolerant kidney transplant recipients. Study summary: Mixed chimerism was transient after nonmyeloablative marrow transplants from related graft donors.

The CDR3 is 16 amino acids. CDR1 and CDR2 from the germline V gene are SGHVS and FQNEAQ. V lost 1 base, J lost 5 bases, and 15 bases lay in between. Using immunoSEQ multiplex PCR, the repertoire was profiled, and TCRdb retains in-frame clones only, with some absent. Of about 66,000 clones listed, 92% were seen once; the top ten hold roughly 9.7%. Findings and caveats of the study: Nucleotide sequences could not be compared across some patients' samples due to primer changes.

The TCR originated in a human donor who received a combined kidney and bone marrow transplant. Sequenced here: CD8+ T cells from blood, sampled before the transplant. The V gene is TRBV7-8, the J gene TRBJ1-5; weak D call: TRBD1 (5 bases). The CDR3 spells CASSLVPDGADQPQHF. In DNA form, the CDR3 reads TGTGCCAGCAGCTTAGTTCCAGATGGGGCGGATCAGCCCCAGCATTTT.